The source of this TCR beta chain is a study of OX40 agonist ivuxolimab in advanced cancers. The study, taken as a whole, reports: Among the lowest peripheral clonal expansion occurred in 0.1-3.0 mg/kg partial responders. There were, on average, more expanded clones in CD8+ T cells than in CD4+.

CDR3 size: 14 residues. Germline-derived CDR1 and CDR2 are SGHAT and FQNNGV. V shed 3 bases and J shed 2 bases, with 11 bases lying between them. Method: immunoSEQ multiplex PCR; TCRdb's copy keeps in-frame clones and lacks some. The table records about 78,000 clones, about 91% of them present only once. Points on this clone: The target antigen is unknown.

Sequences were derived from CD4+ or CD8+ T cells sorted from blood, sampled in a trial of the OX40 agonist ivuxolimab. This clonotype was obtained from an adult with an advanced solid tumor such as melanoma, head and neck, liver or kidney cancer. The V gene is TRBV11-2, the J gene TRBJ2-7, with D possibly TRBD2 on 5 matching bases. CDR3 sequence (DNA): TGTGCCAGCAGCTTGACCCGGGAAACCTACGAGCAGTACTTC. Protein product: CASSLTRETYEQYF.